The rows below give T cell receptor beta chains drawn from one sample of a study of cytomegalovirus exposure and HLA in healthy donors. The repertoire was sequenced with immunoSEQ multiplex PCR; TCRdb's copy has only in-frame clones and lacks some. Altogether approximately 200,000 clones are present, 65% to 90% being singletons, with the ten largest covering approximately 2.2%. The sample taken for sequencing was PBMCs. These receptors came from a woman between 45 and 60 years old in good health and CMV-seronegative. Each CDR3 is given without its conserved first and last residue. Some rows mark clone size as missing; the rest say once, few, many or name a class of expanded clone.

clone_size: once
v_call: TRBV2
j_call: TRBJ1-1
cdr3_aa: ASREDRGRGTEAF

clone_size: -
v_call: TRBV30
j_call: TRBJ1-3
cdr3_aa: AWRYTASGNTIY

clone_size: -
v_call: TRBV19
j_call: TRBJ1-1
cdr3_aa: ASSSDRGSVTEAF

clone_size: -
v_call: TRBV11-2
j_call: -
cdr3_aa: ASSFYPSRGNYEQY

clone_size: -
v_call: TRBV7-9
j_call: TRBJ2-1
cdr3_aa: SSNRYNEQF

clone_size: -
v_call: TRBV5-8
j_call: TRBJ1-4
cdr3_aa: ASSRRSTATNEKLF

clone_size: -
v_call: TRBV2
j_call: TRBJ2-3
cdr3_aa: ASSAFVPGGTDTQY

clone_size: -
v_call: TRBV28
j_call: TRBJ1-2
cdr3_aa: ASSAQGAPNYGYT

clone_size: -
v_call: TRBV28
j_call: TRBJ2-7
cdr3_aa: ASSPSGNSYEQY

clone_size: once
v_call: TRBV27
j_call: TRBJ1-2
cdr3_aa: ASGDRVGGYT

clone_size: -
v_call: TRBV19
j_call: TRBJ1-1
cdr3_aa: ASSIVSRGASTEAF

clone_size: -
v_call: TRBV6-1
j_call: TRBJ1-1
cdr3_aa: ASSVGQGMNTEAF

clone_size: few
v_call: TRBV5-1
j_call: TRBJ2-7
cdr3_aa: ASSRTSGNSYEQY

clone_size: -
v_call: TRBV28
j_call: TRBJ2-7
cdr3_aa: ASSRPGQGIYEQY

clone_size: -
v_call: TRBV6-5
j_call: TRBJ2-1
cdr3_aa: ASSSGATGVGEQF

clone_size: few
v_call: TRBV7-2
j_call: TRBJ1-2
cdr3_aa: ASSSFRAMDGYT

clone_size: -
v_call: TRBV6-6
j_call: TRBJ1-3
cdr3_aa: ASRPEESGNTIY

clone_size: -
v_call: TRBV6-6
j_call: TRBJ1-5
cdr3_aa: ASSRQGAQTYQPQH

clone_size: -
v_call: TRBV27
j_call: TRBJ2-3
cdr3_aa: SAEERGTDTQY

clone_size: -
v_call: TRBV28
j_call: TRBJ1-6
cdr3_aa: ASVRGGNSPLH

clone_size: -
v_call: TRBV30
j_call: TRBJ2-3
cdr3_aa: AWSTGLSQTDTQY

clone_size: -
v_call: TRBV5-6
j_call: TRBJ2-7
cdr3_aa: ASSTLGRVYEQY

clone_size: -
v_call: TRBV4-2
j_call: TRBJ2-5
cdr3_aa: ASSQRPGVVEETQY

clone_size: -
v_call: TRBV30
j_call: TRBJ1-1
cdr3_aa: AWTRDFSEAF

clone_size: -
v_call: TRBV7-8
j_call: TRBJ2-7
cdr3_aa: ASSFRQGAGEQY

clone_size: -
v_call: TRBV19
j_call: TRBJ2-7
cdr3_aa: ASSRLAGGDEQY

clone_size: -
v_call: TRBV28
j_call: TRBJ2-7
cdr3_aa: ASRASGSYEQY

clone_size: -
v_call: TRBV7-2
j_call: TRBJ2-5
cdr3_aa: ASSLAAIQETQY

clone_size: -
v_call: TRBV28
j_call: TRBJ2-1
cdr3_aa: ASSLTKQGAFNEQF

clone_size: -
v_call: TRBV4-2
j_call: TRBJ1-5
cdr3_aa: ASSQGQGRGPQH

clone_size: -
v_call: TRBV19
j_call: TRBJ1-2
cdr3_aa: ASRAYTSNYGYT